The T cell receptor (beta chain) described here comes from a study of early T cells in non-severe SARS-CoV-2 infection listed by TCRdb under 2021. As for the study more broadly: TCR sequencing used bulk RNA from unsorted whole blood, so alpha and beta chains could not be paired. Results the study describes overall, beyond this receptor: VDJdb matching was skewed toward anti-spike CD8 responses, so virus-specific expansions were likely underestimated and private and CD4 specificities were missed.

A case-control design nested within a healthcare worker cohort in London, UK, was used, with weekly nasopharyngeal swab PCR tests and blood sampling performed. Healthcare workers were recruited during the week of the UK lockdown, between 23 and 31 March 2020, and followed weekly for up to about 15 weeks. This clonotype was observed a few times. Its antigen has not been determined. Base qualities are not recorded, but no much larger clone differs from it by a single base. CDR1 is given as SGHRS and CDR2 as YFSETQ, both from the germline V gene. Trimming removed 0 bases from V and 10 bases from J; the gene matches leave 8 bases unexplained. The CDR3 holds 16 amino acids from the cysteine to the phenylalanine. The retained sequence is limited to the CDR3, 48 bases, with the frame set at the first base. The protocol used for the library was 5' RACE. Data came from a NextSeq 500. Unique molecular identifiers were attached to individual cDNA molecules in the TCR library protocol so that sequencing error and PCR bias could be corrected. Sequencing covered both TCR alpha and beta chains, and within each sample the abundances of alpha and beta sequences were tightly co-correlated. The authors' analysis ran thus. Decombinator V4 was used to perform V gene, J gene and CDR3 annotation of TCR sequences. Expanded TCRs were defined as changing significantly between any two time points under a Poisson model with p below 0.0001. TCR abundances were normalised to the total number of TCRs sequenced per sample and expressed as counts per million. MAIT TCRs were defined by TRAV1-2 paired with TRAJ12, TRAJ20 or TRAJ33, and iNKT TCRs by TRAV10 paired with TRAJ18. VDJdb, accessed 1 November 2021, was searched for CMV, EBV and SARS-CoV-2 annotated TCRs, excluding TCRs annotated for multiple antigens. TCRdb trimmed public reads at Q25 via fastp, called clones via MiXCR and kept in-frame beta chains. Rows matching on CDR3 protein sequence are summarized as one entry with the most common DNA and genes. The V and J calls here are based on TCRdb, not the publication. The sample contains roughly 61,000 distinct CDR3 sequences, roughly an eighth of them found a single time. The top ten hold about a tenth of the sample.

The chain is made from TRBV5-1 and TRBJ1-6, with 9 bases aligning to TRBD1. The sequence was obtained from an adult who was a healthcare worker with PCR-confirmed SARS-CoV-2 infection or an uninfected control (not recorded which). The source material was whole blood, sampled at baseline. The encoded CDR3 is CASSLVGQGVQSPLHF. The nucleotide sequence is TGCGCCAGCAGCTTGGTGGGACAGGGTGTACAGTCACCCCTCCACTTT.